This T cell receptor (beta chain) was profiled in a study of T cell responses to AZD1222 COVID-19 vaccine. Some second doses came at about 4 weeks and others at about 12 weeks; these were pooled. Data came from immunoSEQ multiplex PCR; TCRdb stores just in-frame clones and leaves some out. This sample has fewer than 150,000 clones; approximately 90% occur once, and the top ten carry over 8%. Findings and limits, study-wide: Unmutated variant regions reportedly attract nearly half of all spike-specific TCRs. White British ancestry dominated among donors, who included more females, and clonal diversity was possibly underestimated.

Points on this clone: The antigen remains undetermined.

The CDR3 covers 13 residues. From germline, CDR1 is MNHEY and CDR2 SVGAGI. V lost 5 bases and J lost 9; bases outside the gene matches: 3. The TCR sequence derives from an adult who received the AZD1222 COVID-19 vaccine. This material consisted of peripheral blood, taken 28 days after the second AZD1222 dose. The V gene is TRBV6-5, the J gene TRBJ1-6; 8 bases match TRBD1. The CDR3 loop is CASSRGQGSPLHF. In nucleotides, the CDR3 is TGTGCCAGCAGTCGCGGACAGGGTTCACCCCTCCACTTT.